The clone carrying this TCR beta chain was seen once. The antigen is undetermined. This sample was included in a study of PD-1 blockade in classical Hodgkin lymphoma. Study-wide background: Intravenous infusions of nivolumab 3 mg/kg reached patients every 2 weeks. Study findings and constraints: For complete responders, baseline diversity was comparable to that of newly diagnosed patients. TCR diversity rose significantly by C4D1 in CD4+ but not CD8+ cells. Baseline TCR diversity was reportedly lower in newly diagnosed patients than healthy donors.

Patients all relapsed after autologous stem cell transplantation, and there was variation in brentuximab vedotin exposure. Sequencing was performed with immunoSEQ multiplex PCR; in TCRdb, only in-frame clones are kept and a portion is missing. The sample lists roughly 47,000 clones; roughly 80% were seen once. Trimming stripped 6 bases from V and 1 base from J, with 15 bases between. This CDR3 is built from 15 residues. The V gene's germline CDR1 is SGHNT and CDR2 YENEEA. Sequenced material: peripheral blood mononuclear cells (PBMCs), taken before the second cycle of nivolumab. The V gene is TRBV11-3, the J gene TRBJ2-5; D not resolved. The receptor comes from a human donor with classical Hodgkin lymphoma. The CDR3 region has the DNA TGTGCCAGCAGTTCAGGCCAGCAGCCCCAAGAGACCCAGTACTTC. Translated, it gives CASSSGQQPQETQYF.